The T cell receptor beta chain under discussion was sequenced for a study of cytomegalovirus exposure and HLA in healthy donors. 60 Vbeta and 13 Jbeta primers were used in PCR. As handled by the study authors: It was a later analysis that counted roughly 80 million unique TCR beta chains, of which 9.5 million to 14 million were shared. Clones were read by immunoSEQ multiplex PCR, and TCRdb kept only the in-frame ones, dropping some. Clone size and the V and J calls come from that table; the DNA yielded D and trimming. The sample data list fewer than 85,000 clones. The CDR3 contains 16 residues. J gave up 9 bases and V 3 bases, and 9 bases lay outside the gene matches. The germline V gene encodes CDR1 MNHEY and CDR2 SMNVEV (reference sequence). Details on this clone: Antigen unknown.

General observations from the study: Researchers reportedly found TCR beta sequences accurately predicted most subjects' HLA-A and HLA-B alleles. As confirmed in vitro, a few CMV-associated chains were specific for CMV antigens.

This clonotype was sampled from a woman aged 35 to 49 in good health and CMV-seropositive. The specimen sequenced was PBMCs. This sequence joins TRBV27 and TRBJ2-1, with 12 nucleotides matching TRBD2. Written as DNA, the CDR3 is TGTGCCAGCAGTTTCCCCGGACTAGCGGGGAAGGGTGAGCAGTTCTTC. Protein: CASSFPGLAGKGEQFF.